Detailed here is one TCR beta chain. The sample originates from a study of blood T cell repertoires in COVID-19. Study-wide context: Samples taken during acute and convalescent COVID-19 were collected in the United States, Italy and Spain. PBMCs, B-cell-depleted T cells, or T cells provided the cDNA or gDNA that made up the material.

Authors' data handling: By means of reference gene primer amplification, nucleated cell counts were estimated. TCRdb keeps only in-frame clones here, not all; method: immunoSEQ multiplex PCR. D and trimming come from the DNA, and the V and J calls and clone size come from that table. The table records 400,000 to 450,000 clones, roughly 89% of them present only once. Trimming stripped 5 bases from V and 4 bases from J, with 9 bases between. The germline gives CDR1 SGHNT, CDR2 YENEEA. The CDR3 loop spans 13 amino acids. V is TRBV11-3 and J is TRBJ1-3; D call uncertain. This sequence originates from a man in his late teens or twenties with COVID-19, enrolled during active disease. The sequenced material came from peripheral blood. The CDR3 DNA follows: TGTGCCAGCAGCCAGACACCCGGAAACACCATATATTTT. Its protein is CASSQTPGNTIYF.